The source of this TCR beta chain is a study of blood T cell repertoires in COVID-19. Overall study context: Acute and convalescent COVID-19 specimens originated in the United States, Italy and Spain. PBMCs, B-cell-depleted T cells, or T cells provided the cDNA or gDNA that made up the material.

The V gene lost 2 bases and the J gene lost 3 bases, with 7 bases spanning the gap. CDR3 length: 13 amino acids. The germline CDR1 and CDR2 sequences are MDHEN and SYDVKM. The method was immunoSEQ multiplex PCR; TCRdb's version includes in-frame clones alone and lacks a portion of them. The data show hundreds of thousands of clones, approximately 79% seen once. The J gene is TRBJ1-1, the V gene TRBV28, with D unclear. This sequence was found in a man aged 25 to 45 with acute COVID-19. Material: PBMCs or T cells enriched from blood (not recorded which). The DNA for the CDR3 is TGTGCCAGCAGTTTAGAGGCTTACACTGAAGCTTTCTTT. Amino acids: CASSLEAYTEAFF.